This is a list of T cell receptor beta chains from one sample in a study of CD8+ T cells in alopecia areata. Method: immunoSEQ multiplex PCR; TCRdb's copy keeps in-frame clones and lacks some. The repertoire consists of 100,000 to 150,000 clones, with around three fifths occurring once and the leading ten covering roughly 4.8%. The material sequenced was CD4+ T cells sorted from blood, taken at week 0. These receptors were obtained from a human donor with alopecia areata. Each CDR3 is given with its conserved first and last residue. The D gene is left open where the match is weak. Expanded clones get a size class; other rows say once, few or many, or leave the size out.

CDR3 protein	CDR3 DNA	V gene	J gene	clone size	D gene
CASSQDAGAGANVLTF	TGTGCCAGCAGCCAAGATGCGGGGGCTGGGGCCAACGTCCTGACTTTC	TRBV4-2	TRBJ2-6	few	TRBD2
CASSLAGVYNSPLHF	TGTGCCAGCAGCTTGGCAGGGGTGTATAATTCACCCCTCCACTTT	TRBV5-4	TRBJ1-6	NA	NA
CSVGRATNEKLFF	TGCAGCGTTGGTAGGGCAACTAATGAAAAACTGTTTTTT	TRBV29-1	TRBJ1-4	NA	NA
CSVEGRLNEQFF	TGCAGCGTTGAAGGTAGACTGAATGAGCAGTTCTTC	TRBV29-1	TRBJ2-1	few	NA
CSVGRTNTEAFF	TGCAGCGTTGGGCGCACGAACACTGAAGCTTTCTTT	TRBV29-1	TRBJ1-1	few	NA
CASSLSTGFREETQYF	TGTGCCAGCAGCCTCTCAACAGGGTTTCGGGAAGAGACCCAGTACTTC	TRBV5-6	TRBJ2-5	NA	NA
CASSHVVGLAGGRSTDTQYF	TGTGCCAGCAGCCACGTCGTGGGACTAGCGGGAGGGCGGAGCACAGATACGCAGTATTTT	TRBV13	TRBJ2-3	few	TRBD2
CASGAQDSYNSPLHF	TGTGCCAGCGGGGCACAAGACTCCTATAATTCACCCCTCCACTTT	TRBV4-2	TRBJ1-6	few	NA
CASSLGRYEQYF	TGTGCCAGCAGCCTGGGACGCTACGAGCAGTACTTC	TRBV5-6	TRBJ2-7	NA	NA
CASSVAPSRGKGDTQYF	TGTGCCAGCAGCGTAGCCCCATCGAGGGGCAAGGGAGATACGCAGTATTTT	TRBV9	TRBJ2-3	few	NA
CASSRGGTDTQYF	TGTGCCAGCAGCAGGGGCGGCACAGATACGCAGTATTTT	TRBV14	TRBJ2-3	NA	NA
CAISESTGGPSQTGELFF	TGTGCCATCAGTGAGTCAACGGGAGGGCCGTCCCAAACCGGGGAGCTGTTTTTT	TRBV10-3	TRBJ2-2	few	TRBD2
CASSPSDRGLGNQPQHF	TGCGCCAGCAGCCCATCGGACAGGGGTCTTGGCAATCAGCCCCAGCATTTT	TRBV4-3	TRBJ1-5	NA	TRBD1
CASSRSGLAETDTQYF	TGCGCCAGCAGCCGTTCTGGCCTAGCTGAAACAGATACGCAGTATTTT	TRBV4-3	TRBJ2-3	NA	NA
CSVAATQTGDTEAFF	TGCAGCGTCGCAGCCACTCAGACAGGGGACACTGAAGCTTTCTTT	TRBV29-1	TRBJ1-1	once	TRBD1
CAISEKGGRDYGYTF	TGTGCCATCAGCGAGAAGGGAGGGCGGGACTATGGCTACACCTTC	TRBV10-3	TRBJ1-2	NA	NA
CASSQGLAGARPDTQYF	TGCGCCAGCAGCCAAGGACTAGCGGGAGCACGCCCAGATACGCAGTATTTT	TRBV4-3	TRBJ2-3	NA	TRBD2
CASSPSRGGSYEQYF	TGCGCCAGCAGCCCCTCCCGTGGCGGGAGCTACGAGCAGTACTTC	TRBV4-1	TRBJ2-7	NA	TRBD2
CASSMRTAFYNEQFF	TGTGCCAGTAGTATGCGAACAGCCTTCTACAATGAGCAGTTCTTC	TRBV19	TRBJ2-1	many	NA
CAWSKTGGRQPQHF	TGTGCCTGGAGTAAAACAGGGGGCCGTCAGCCCCAGCATTTT	TRBV30	TRBJ1-5	NA	TRBD1
CASRGDRGLYGYTF	TGTGCCAGCAGGGGGGACAGGGGCCTTTATGGCTACACCTTC	TRBV2	TRBJ1-2	once	TRBD1